This T cell receptor (beta chain) comes out of a study of cytomegalovirus exposure and HLA in healthy donors. 13 Jbeta primers and 60 Vbeta primers were used for the PCR. Assay: immunoSEQ multiplex PCR; the TCRdb copy retains only in-frame clones and omits some. The sample has 100,000 to 150,000 clones, roughly 70% seen once; the top ten hold 5.5% to 8.5%. The study, taken as a whole, reports: Later on, a genetic analysis was performed. It linked a missense variant in DCLRE1C with V- and J-gene trimming of TCR beta.

This CDR3 has 14 residues. CDR1 SGHDN and CDR2 FVKESK come from the germline V gene. Trimming shortened V by 1 base and J by 3 bases, and 8 bases separated the two germline ends. Concerning this clone itself: Its target is not known.

This chain connects TRBV14 to TRBJ2-3; perhaps TRBD2 as D (5 bases). Sequencing input: PBMCs. The clonotype originates from a man between 40 and 49 years old in good health and CMV-seropositive. The CDR3 sequence is CASSQVRATDTQYF. As DNA, the CDR3 is TGTGCCAGCAGCCAAGTGAGGGCAACAGATACGCAGTATTTT.